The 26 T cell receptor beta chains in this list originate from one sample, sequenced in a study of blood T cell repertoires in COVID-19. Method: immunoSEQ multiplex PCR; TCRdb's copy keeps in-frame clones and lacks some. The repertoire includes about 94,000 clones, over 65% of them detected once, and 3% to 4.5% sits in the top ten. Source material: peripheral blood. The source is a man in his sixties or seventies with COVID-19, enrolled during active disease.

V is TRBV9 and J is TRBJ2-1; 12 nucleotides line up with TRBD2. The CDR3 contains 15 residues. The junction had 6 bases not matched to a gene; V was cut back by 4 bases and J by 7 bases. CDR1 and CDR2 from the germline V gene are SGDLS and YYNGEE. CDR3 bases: TGTGCCAGCAGCTCTAGCGGGAGGGCTGAGAATGAGCAGTTCTTC. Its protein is CASSSSGRAENEQFF.

The CDR3 is CATGQTYEQYF. The CDR3, as DNA: TGTGCCACCGGACAGACTTACGAGCAGTACTTC. The rearrangement uses TRBV10-3 and TRBJ2-7, with a weak D call TRBD1 (6 bases). Germline CDR1 is ENHRY and CDR2 is SYGVKD. The CDR3 is 11 residues long. V lost 10 bases and J lost 4, with 11 bases in between.

This CDR3 is CASSPQGLAGGSEQYF. The DNA for the CDR3 is TGTGCCAGCAGTCCCCAGGGACTAGCGGGAGGGTCTGAGCAGTACTTC. The V gene is TRBV27, the J gene TRBJ2-7, with 16 bases identical to TRBD2. Germline V lookup: CDR1 MNHEY, CDR2 SMNVEV (reference sequence). The CDR3 covers 16 residues. V was pared by 5 bases and J by 7 bases, with 8 bases of the junction left unmatched.

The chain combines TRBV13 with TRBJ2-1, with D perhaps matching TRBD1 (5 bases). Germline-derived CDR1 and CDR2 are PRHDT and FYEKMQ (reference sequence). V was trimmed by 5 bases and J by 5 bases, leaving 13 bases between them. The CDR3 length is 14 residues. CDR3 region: CASSLKGWDNEQFF. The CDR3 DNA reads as TGTGCCAGCAGCCTGAAGGGGTGGGACAATGAGCAGTTCTTC.

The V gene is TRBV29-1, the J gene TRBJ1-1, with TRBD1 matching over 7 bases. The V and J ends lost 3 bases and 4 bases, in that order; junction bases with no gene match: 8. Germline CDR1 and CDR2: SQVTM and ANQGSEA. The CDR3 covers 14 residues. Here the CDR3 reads CSVDPQGVGTEAFF. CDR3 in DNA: TGCAGCGTTGATCCCCAGGGGGTTGGCACTGAAGCTTTCTTT.

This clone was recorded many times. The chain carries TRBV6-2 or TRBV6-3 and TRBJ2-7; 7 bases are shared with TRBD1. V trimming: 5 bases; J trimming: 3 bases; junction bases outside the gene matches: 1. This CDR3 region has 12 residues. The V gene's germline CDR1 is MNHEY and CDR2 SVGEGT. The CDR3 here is CASSRDSYEQYF. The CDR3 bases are TGTGCCAGCAGTAGGGACAGCTACGAGCAGTACTTC.

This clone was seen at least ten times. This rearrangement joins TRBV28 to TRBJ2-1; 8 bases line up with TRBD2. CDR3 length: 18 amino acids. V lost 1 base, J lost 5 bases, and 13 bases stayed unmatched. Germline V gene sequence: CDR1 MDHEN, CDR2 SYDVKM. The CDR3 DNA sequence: TGTGCCAGCAGTTTATTATTCCCCCGGGAGGGGAAAGACAATGAGCAGTTCTTC. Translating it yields CASSLLFPREGKDNEQFF.

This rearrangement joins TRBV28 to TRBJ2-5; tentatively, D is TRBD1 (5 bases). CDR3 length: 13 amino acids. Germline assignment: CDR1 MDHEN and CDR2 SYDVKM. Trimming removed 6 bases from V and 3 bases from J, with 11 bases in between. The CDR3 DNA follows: TGTGCCAGCAGCCCCGACAGTGAAGAGACCCAGTACTTC. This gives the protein CASSPDSEETQYF.

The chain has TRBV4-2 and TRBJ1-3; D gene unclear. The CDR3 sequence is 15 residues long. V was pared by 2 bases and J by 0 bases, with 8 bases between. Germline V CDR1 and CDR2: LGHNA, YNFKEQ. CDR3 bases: TGTGCCAGCAGCCAAACATACAGCTCTGGAAACACCATATATTTT. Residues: CASSQTYSSGNTIYF.

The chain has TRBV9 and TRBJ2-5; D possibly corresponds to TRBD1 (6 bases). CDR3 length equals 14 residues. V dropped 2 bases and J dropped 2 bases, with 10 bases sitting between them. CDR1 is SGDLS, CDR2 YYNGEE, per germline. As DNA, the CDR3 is TGTGCCAGCAGCGTGGCACAGGGTCAAGAGACCCAGTACTTC. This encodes CASSVAQGQETQYF.

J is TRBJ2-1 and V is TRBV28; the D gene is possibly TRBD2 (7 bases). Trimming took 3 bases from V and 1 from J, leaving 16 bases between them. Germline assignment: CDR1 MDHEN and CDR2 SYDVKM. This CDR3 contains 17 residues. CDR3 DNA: TGTGCCAGCAGTTTCCCCCGGGGAGGGGGGTCCTACAATGAGCAGTTCTTC. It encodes CASSFPRGGGSYNEQFF.

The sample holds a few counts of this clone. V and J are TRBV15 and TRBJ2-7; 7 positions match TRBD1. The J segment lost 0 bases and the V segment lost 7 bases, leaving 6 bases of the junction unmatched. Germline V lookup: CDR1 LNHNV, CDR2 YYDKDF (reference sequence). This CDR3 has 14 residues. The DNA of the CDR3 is TGTGCCACCAAGGGACAGCTTAACTCCTACGAGCAGTACTTC. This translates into CATKGQLNSYEQYF.

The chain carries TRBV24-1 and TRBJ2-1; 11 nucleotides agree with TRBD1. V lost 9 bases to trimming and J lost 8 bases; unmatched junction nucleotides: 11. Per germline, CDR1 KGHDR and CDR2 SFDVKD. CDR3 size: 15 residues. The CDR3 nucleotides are TGTGCCACCTCCGCCCGGGACAGGGGGACCGATGAGCAGTTCTTC. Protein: CATSARDRGTDEQFF.

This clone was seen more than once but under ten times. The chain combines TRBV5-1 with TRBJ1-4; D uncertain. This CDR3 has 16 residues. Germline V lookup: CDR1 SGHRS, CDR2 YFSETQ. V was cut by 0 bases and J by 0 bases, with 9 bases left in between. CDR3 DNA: TGCGCCAGCAGCTTGGGGCCGCCCTCAACTAATGAAAAACTGTTTTTT. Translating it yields CASSLGPPSTNEKLFF.

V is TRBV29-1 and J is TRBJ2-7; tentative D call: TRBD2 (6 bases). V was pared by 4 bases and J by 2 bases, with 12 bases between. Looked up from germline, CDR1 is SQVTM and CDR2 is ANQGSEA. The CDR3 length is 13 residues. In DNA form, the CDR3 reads TGCAGCGTTGGGAGGGGAGGAACCTACGAGCAGTACTTC. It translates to CSVGRGGTYEQYF.

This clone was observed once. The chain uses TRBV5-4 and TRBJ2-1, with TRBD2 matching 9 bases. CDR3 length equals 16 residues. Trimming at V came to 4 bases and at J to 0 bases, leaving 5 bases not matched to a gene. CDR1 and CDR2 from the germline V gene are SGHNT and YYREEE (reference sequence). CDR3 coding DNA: TGTGCCAGCAGCGCTAGCGGGGCAAGCTCCTACAATGAGCAGTTCTTC. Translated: CASSASGASSYNEQFF.

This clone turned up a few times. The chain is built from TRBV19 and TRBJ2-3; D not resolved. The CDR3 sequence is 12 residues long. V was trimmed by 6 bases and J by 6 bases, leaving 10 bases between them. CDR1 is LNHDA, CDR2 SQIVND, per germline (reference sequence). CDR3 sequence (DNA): TGTGCCAGTAGACCGAACGGGGATACGCAGTATTTT. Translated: CASRPNGDTQYF.

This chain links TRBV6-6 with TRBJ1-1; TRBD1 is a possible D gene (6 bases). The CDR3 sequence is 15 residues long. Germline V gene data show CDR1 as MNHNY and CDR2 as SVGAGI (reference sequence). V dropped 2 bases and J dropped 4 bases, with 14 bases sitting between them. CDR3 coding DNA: TGTGCCAGCAGTTACGGGGGGGGGCTGAGCACTGAAGCTTTCTTT. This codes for CASSYGGGLSTEAFF.

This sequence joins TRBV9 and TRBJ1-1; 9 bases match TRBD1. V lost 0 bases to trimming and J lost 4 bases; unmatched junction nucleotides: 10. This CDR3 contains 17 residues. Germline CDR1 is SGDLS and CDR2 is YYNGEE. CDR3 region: CASSVGVAGQGTTEAFF. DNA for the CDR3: TGTGCCAGCAGCGTAGGGGTTGCGGGACAGGGTACCACTGAAGCTTTCTTT.

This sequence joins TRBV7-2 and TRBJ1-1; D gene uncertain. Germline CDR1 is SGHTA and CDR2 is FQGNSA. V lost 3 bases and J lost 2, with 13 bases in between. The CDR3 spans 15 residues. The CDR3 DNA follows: TGTGCCAGCAGCTTGGCGAGCGGGCCTAACACTGAAGCTTTCTTT. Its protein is CASSLASGPNTEAFF.

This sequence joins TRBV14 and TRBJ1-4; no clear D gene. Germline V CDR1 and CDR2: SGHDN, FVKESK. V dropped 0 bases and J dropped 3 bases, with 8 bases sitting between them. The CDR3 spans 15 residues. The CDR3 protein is CASSQDVGANEKLFF. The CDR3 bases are TGTGCCAGCAGCCAAGATGTCGGGGCTAATGAAAAACTGTTTTTT.

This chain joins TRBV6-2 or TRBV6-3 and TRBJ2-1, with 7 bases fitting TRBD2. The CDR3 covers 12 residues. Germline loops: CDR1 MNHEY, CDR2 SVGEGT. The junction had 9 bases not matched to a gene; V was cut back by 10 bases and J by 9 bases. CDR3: CAISQPGGEQFF. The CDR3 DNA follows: TGTGCCATCAGCCAACCGGGAGGTGAGCAGTTCTTC.

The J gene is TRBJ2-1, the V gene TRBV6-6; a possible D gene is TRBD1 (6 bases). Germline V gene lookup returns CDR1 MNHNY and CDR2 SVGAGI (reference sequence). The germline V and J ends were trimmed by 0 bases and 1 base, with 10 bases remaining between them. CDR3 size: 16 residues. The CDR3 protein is CASSYSGRGSYNEQFF. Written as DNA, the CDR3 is TGTGCCAGCAGTTACTCGGGCAGGGGTTCCTACAATGAGCAGTTCTTC.

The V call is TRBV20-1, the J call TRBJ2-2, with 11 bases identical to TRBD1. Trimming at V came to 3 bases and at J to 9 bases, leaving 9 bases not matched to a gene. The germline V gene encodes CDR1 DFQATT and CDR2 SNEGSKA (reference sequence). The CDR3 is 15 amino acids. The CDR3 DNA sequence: TGCAGTGCTAGTTTAGGACAGGGGGCGCTGCGGGAGCTGTTTTTT. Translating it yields CSASLGQGALRELFF.

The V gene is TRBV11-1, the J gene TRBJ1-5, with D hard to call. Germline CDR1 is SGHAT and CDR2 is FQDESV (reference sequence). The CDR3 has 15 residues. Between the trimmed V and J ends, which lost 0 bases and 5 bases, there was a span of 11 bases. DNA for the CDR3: TGTGCCAGCAGCTTAGCGTGGAGTATTGATCAGCCCCAGCATTTT. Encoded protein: CASSLAWSIDQPQHF. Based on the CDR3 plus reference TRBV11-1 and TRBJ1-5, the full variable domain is EAEVAQSPRYKITEKSQAVAFWCDPISGHATLYWYRQILGQGPELLVQFQDESVVDDSQLPKDRFSAERLKGVDSTLKIQPAELGDSAMYLCASSLAWSIDQPQHFGDGTRLSIL.

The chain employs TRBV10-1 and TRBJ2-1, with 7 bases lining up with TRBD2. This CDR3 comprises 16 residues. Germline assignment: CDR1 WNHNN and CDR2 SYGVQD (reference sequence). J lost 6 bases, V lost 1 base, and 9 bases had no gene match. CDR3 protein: CASSECLADGFNEQFF. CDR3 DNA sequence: TGCGCCAGCAGTGAGTGCCTAGCGGATGGCTTCAATGAGCAGTTCTTC.